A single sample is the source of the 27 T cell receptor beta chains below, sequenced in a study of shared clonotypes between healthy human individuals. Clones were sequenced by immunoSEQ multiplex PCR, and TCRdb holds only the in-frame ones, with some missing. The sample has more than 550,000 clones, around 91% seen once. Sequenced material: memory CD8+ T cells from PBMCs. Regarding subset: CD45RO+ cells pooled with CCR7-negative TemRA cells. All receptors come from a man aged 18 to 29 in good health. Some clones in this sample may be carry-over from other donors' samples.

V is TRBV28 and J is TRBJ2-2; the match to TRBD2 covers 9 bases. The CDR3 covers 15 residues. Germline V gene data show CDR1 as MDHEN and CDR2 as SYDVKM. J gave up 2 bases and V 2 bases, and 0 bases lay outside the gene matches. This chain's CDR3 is CASSLLAGNTGELFF. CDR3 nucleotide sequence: TGTGCCAGCAGTTTACTAGCGGGAAACACCGGGGAGCTGTTTTTT.

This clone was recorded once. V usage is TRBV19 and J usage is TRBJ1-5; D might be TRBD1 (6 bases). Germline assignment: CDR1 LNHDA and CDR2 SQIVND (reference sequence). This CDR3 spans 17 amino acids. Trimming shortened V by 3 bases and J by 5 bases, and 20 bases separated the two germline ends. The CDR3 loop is CASSIPHRERVDQPQHF. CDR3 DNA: TGTGCCAGTAGTATCCCACACAGGGAAAGGGTAGATCAGCCCCAGCATTTT.

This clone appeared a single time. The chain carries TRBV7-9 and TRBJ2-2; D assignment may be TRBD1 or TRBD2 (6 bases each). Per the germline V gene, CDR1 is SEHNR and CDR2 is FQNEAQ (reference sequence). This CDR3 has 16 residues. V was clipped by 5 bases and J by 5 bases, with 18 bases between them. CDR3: CASSPGAGEETGELFF. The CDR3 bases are TGTGCCAGCAGCCCGGGGGCAGGGGAGGAGACCGGGGAGCTGTTTTTT.

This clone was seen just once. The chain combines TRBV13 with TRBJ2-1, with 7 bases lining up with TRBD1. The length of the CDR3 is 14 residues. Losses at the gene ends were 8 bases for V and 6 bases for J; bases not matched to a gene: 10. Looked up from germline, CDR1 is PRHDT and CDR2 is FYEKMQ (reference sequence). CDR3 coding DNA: TGTGCCAGCTATCGGACAGGCTATGTCAATGAGCAGTTCTTC. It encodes CASYRTGYVNEQFF.

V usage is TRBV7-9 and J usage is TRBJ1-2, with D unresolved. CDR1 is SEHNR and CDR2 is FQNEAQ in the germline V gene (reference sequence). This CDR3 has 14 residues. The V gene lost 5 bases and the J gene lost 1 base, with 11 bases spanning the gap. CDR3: CASSPGLNNYGYTF. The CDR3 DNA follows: TGTGCCAGCAGCCCGGGTCTCAATAACTATGGCTACACCTTC.

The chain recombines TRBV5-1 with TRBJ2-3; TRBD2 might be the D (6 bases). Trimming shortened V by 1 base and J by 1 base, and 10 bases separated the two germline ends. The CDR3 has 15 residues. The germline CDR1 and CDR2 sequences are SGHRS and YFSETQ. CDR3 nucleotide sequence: TGCGCCAGCAGCTTGTGGGGGGTGGGCACAGATACGCAGTATTTT. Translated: CASSLWGVGTDTQYF.

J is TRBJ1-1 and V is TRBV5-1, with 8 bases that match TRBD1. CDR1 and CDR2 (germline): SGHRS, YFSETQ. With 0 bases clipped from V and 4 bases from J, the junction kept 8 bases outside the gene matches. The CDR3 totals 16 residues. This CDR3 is CASSLAPRTGSTEAFF. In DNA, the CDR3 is TGCGCCAGCAGCTTGGCTCCTCGGACAGGGAGCACTGAAGCTTTCTTT.

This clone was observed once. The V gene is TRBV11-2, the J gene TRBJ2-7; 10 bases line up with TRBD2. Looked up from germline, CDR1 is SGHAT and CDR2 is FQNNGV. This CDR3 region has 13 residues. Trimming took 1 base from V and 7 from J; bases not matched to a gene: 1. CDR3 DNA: TGTGCCAGCAGCTTAGGACTAGCGGGTGAGCAGTACTTC. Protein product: CASSLGLAGEQYF.

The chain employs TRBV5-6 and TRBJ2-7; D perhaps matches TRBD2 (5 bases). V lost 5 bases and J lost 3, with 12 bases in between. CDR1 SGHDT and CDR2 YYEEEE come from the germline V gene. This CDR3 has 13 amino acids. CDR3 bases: TGTGCCAGCAGTTCTCTGACTAACTACGAGCAGTACTTC. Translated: CASSSLTNYEQYF. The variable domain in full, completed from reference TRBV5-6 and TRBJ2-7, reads DAGVTQSPTHLIKTRGQQVTLRCSPKSGHDTVSWYQQALGQGPQFIFQYYEEEERQRGNFPDRFSGHQFPNYSSELNVNALLLGDSALYLCASSSLTNYEQYFGPGTRLTVT.

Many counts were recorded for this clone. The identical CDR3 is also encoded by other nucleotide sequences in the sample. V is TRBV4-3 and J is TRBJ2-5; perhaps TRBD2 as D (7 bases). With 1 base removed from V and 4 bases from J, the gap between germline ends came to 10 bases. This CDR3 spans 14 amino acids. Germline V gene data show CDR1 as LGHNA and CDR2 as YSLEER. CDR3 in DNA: TGCGCCAGCAGCCAAGGGGGGGGGCGAGAGACCCAGTACTTC. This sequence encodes CASSQGGGRETQYF.

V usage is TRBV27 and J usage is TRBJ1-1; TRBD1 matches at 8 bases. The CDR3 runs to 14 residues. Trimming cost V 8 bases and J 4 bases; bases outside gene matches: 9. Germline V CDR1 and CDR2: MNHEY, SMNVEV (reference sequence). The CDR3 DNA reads TGTGCCAGCGGAGACAGGGGTCGGCTCACTGAAGCTTTCTTT. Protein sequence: CASGDRGRLTEAFF.

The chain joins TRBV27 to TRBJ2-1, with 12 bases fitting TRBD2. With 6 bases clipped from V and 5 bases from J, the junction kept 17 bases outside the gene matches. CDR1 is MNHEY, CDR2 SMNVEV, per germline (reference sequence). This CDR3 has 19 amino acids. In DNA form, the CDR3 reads TGTGCCAGCAGACACCTCCTAGCGGGAGGGGAATTCCCCAACAATGAGCAGTTCTTC. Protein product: CASRHLLAGGEFPNNEQFF.

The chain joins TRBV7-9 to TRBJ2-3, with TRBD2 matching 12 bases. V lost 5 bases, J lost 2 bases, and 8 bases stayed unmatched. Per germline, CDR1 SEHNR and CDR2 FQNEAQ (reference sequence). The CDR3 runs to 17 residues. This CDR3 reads CASSVRLAGDITDTQYF. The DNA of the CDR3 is TGTGCCAGCAGCGTAAGACTAGCGGGAGATATCACAGATACGCAGTATTTT.

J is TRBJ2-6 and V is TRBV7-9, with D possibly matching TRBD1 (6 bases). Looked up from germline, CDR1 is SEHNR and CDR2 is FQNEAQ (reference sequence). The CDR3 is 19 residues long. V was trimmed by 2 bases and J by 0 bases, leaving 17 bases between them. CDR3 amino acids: CASSLNTLRTASGANVLTF. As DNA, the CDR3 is TGTGCCAGCAGCTTAAACACGCTAAGGACAGCCTCTGGGGCCAACGTCCTGACTTTC.

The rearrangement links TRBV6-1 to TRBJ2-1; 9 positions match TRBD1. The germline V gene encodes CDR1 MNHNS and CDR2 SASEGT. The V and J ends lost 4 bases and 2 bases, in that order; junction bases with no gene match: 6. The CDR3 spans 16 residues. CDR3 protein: CASSGNDRGTYNEQFF. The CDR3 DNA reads TGTGCCAGCAGTGGGAACGACAGGGGGACCTACAATGAGCAGTTCTTC.

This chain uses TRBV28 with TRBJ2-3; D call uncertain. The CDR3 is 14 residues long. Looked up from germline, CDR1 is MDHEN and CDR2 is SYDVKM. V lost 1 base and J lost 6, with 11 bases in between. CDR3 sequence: CASSLSTGRDTQYF. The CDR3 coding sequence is TGTGCCAGCAGTTTATCGACCGGGCGGGATACGCAGTATTTT.

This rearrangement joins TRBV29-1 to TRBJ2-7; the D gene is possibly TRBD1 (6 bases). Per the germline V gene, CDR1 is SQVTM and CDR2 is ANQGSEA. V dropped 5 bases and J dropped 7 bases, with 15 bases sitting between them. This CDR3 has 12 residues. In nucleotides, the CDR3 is TGCAGCGTTAACCACCTCAGGGGAGAGCAGTACTTC. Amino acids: CSVNHLRGEQYF.

The DNA of the CDR3 is TGTGCCTGGAGCGAAGCCCCGGTGGTAAGTTCCTACGAGCAGTACTTC. Translation gives CAWSEAPVVSSYEQYF. The chain carries TRBV30 and TRBJ2-7; no clear D gene. The CDR3 extends over 16 amino acids. V gave up 3 bases and J gave up 1 base, with 19 bases separating them. Germline assignment: CDR1 GTSNPN and CDR2 SVGIG (reference sequence).

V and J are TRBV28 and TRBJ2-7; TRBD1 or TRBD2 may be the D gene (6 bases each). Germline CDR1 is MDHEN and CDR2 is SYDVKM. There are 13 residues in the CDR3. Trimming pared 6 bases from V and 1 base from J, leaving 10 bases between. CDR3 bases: TGTGCCAGCAGGGGGGGCAGTTCCTACGAGCAGTACTTC. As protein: CASRGGSSYEQYF.

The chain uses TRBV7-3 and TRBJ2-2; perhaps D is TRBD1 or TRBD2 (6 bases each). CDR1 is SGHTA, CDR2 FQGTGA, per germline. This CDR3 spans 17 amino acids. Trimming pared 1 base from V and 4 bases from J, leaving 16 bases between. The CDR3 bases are TGTGCCAGCAGCTTAATAAGTTCAAGGGGGGTCACCGGGGAGCTGTTTTTT. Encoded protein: CASSLISSRGVTGELFF.

For the CDR3, the DNA is TGTGCCATCAGTGAGCACCGGACTAGCGGAGACCTTAACTACGAGCAGTACTTC. Amino acids: CAISEHRTSGDLNYEQYF. The gene calls are TRBV10-3 and TRBJ2-7, with 10 bases lining up with TRBD2. The CDR3 loop spans 18 amino acids. Germline CDR1 and CDR2: ENHRY and SYGVKD. J lost 3 bases, V lost 2 bases, and 13 bases had no gene match.

The CDR3 spells CASSPTRDRPFNYGYTF. In DNA form, the CDR3 reads TGTGCCAGTAGTCCGACCCGGGACAGACCCTTTAACTATGGCTACACCTTC. The chain couples TRBV19 to TRBJ1-2, with 7 bases matching TRBD1. This CDR3 has 17 residues. J was trimmed by 1 base and V by 5 bases; bases with no gene match: 13. Germline CDR1 and CDR2: LNHDA and SQIVND (reference sequence).

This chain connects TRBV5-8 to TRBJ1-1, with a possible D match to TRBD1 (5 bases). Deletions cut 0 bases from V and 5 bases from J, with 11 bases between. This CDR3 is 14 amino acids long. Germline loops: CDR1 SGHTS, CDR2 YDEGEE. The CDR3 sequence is CASSLAGQGTEAFF. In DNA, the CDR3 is TGTGCCAGCAGCTTGGCAGGGCAAGGGACTGAAGCTTTCTTT.

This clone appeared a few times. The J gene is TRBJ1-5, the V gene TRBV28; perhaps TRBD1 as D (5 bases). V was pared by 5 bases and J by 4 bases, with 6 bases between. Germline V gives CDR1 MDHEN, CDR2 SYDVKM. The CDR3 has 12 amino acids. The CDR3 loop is CASSRGNQPQHF. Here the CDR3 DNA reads TGTGCCAGCAGTAGGGGAAATCAGCCCCAGCATTTT.

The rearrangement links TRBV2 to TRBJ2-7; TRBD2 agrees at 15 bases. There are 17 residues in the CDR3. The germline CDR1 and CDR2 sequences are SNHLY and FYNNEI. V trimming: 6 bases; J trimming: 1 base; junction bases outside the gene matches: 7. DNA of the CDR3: TGTGCCAGCAGCGGACTAGCGGGAGGGCTTTTATCCTACGAGCAGTACTTC. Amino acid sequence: CASSGLAGGLLSYEQYF. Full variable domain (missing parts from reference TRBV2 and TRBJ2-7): EPEVTQTPSHQVTQMGQEVILRCVPISNHLYFYWYRQILGQKVEFLVSFYNNEISEKSEIFDDQFSVERPDGSNFTLKIRSTKLEDSAMYFCASSGLAGGLLSYEQYFGPGTRLTVT.

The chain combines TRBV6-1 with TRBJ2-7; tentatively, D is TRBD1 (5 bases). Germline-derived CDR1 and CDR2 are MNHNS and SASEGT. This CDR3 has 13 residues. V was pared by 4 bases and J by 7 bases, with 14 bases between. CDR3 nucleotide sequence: TGTGCCAGCAGTGTTGGGCAGGGTTGGGAGCAGTACTTC. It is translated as CASSVGQGWEQYF.

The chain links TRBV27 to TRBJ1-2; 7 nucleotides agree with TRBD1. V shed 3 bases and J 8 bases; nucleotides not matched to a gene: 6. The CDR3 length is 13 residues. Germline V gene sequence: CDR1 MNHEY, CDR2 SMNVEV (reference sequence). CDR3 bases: TGTGCCAGCAGTTTCCCAGGGGGAAACGGCTACACCTTC. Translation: CASSFPGGNGYTF.